This TCR beta chain was captured by sequencing in a study of Graves' ophthalmopathy and Graves' hyperthyroidism. The sequenced template was RNA, covering the TCR beta CDR3 region. HTBI-primed first-round RT-PCR preceded second-round multiplex PCR. TCRdb recomputed calls from the multiplex PCR reads with MiXCR, one row per CDR3 protein. The table has 260,000 or so distinct CDR3 sequences, approximately 42% seen once. This clonotype came up many times. CDR1 SQVTM and CDR2 ANQGSEA come from the germline V gene. V was pared by 3 bases and J by 7 bases, with 12 bases between. The CDR3 has 12 amino acids. The V call is TRBV29-1, the J call TRBJ2-5, with D perhaps matching TRBD2 (6 bases). Sequenced input: peripheral blood. The clonotype comes from an adult man with Graves' ophthalmopathy. The DNA for the CDR3 is TGCAGCGTTGATGGAGGGTCGGGGACCCAGTACTTC. It specifies CSVDGGSGTQYF.